Shown below are 26 T cell receptor beta chains from a single sample sequenced in a study of shared clonotypes between healthy human individuals. This table comes from immunoSEQ multiplex PCR, and its TCRdb copy is limited to in-frame clones, with some not included. This table holds approximately 2.4 million clones, roughly 95% found once. Material for sequencing was naive CD4+ T cells sorted from blood. This sample's subset: CD45RA+ positively selected. Receptors originate from a man younger than 35 in good health.

This clone came up once. The gene calls are TRBV18 and TRBJ2-7; D may be TRBD1 or TRBD2 (6 bases each). Looked up from germline, CDR1 is KGHSH and CDR2 is LQKENI. Trimming took off 5 bases at V and 6 bases at J, with 11 bases between the two ends. The CDR3 loop spans 12 amino acids. CDR3 bases: TGTGCCAGCTCAACAGAGGGGGGCGAGCAGTACTTC. Its protein is CASSTEGGEQYF.

The chain uses TRBV10-1 and TRBJ2-2; D remains unclear. Germline V CDR1 and CDR2: WNHNN, SYGVQD (reference sequence). Trimming shortened V by 1 base and J by 0 bases, and 6 bases separated the two germline ends. The CDR3 loop spans 15 amino acids. The CDR3 DNA reads as TGCGCCAGCAGTGAGTTTTGCACGAACACCGGGGAGCTGTTTTTT. This translates into CASSEFCTNTGELFF.

The gene calls are TRBV9 and TRBJ1-3, with D uncertain. Germline V gene sequence: CDR1 SGDLS, CDR2 YYNGEE. V lost 4 bases and J lost 0, with 14 bases in between. The CDR3 has 16 residues. The CDR3 spells CASSTTDTLSGNTIYF. The CDR3, as DNA: TGTGCCAGCAGCACTACAGACACCCTCTCTGGAAACACCATATATTTT.

To note about this clone: The same CDR3 also results from other DNA sequences found in this sample. The rearrangement joins TRBV27 to TRBJ1-2; D is unresolved. Germline V CDR1 and CDR2: MNHEY, SMNVEV (reference sequence). The CDR3 consists of 13 residues. Between the trimmed V and J ends, which lost 2 bases and 8 bases, there was a span of 12 bases. Written as DNA, the CDR3 is TGTGCCAGCAGTTTAAGTTCAGGCTACGGCTACACCTTC. Translation gives CASSLSSGYGYTF.

The CDR3 spells CASRYWGFAYEQYF. The CDR3 DNA follows: TGTGCCAGCAGGTATTGGGGGTTCGCCTACGAGCAGTACTTC. The rearrangement links TRBV5-8 to TRBJ2-7, with D perhaps assigned TRBD1 or TRBD2 (5 bases each). Deletions cut 5 bases from V and 2 bases from J, with 14 bases between. Germline CDR1 reads SGHTS; CDR2 reads YDEGEE. This CDR3 spans 14 amino acids.

A word on this clone: Other DNA sequences in the sample encode the same CDR3. J is TRBJ2-6 and V is TRBV5-1; D call uncertain. The V end lost 1 base, the J end lost 0 bases, and 5 bases lay between the germline ends. In germline, CDR1 is SGHRS, CDR2 YFSETQ. This CDR3 spans 15 amino acids. CDR3 sequence: CASSLIVSGANVLTF. DNA for the CDR3: TGCGCCAGCAGCTTGATTGTCTCTGGGGCCAACGTCCTGACTTTC.

CDR3 DNA: TGTGCCAGCAATCCGGGGCCCAGCAATCAGCCCCAGCATTTT. This encodes CASNPGPSNQPQHF. The chain carries TRBV6-5 and TRBJ1-5, with D maybe TRBD1 (5 bases). Looked up from germline, CDR1 is MNHEY and CDR2 is SVGAGI. Trimming stripped 7 bases from V and 1 base from J, with 11 bases between. CDR3 length: 14 amino acids.

The V and J genes are TRBV7-2 and TRBJ2-6; 7 nucleotides match TRBD2. Germline lookup yields CDR1 SGHTA and CDR2 FQGNSA. J lost 4 bases, V lost 2 bases, and 5 bases had no gene match. This CDR3 comprises 16 residues. In DNA, the CDR3 is TGTGCCAGCAGCTTAAAGCGGGGTGGCGGGGCCAACGTCCTGACTTTC. As protein: CASSLKRGGGANVLTF.

The genes are TRBV5-4 and TRBJ1-2, with D possibly being TRBD1 (5 bases). V lost 4 bases, J lost 13 bases, and 23 bases lay in between. Germline-derived CDR1 and CDR2 are SGHNT and YYREEE (reference sequence). This CDR3 has 14 amino acids. In DNA form, the CDR3 reads TGTGCCAGCAGCCCGGAGGGGCCCGGCGGCGGGTTCACCTTC. Translation: CASSPEGPGGGFTF.

V usage is TRBV30 and J usage is TRBJ1-5; no reliable D call. The V end lost 0 bases, the J end lost 4 bases, and 13 bases lay between the germline ends. Germline V gene data show CDR1 as GTSNPN and CDR2 as SVGIG (reference sequence). This CDR3 spans 15 amino acids. The CDR3 sequence is CAWSVSFSTNQPQHF. The CDR3 DNA reads TGTGCCTGGAGTGTATCGTTTAGCACAAATCAGCCCCAGCATTTT.

The chain recombines TRBV6-1 with TRBJ1-4; 7 nucleotides align to TRBD1. The CDR3 covers 12 residues. V was pared by 9 bases and J by 6 bases, with 4 bases of the junction left unmatched. CDR1 and CDR2 (germline): MNHNS, SASEGT. CDR3 residues: CASTGADEKLFF. CDR3 coding DNA: TGTGCCAGTACAGGGGCGGATGAAAAACTGTTTTTT.

This rearrangement joins TRBV5-4 to TRBJ2-3; D is undetermined. CDR1 is SGHNT and CDR2 is YYREEE in the germline V gene (reference sequence). The CDR3 is 15 residues long. V was shortened by 2 bases and J by 3 bases, with 13 bases between the two germline ends. Here the CDR3 reads CASSFGRSLTDTQYF. CDR3 DNA sequence: TGTGCCAGCAGCTTCGGTAGGAGTTTGACAGATACGCAGTATTTT.

This chain joins TRBV7-2 and TRBJ1-1; D is unresolved. The length of the CDR3 is 16 residues. CDR1 and CDR2 (germline): SGHTA, FQGNSA. V was clipped by 1 base and J by 0 bases, with 12 bases between them. For the CDR3, the DNA is TGTGCCAGCAGCTTAGTGCCCCACTTCCTGAACACTGAAGCTTTCTTT. Its protein product is CASSLVPHFLNTEAFF.

The CDR3 loop is CASSSQGGGEKLFF. CDR3 DNA: TGTGCCAGCAGTTCCCAGGGGGGAGGAGAAAAACTGTTTTTT. The chain links TRBV28 to TRBJ1-4; 7 bases agree with TRBD1. The ends lost 4 bases at V and 8 bases at J; junction bases unmatched: 7. Germline V gene lookup returns CDR1 MDHEN and CDR2 SYDVKM. The CDR3 totals 14 residues.

V gene TRBV18 combines with J gene TRBJ1-1; 7 bases line up with TRBD1. The V gene's germline CDR1 is KGHSH and CDR2 LQKENI. J gave up 5 bases and V 3 bases, and 6 bases lay outside the gene matches. The CDR3 is 14 amino acids. The CDR3 here is CASSPNAGGTEAFF. The CDR3 nucleotides read TGTGCCAGCTCACCGAACGCAGGGGGTACTGAAGCTTTCTTT.

The CDR3 sequence is CASTTVGGRTDTQYF. DNA of the CDR3: TGTGCCAGCACCACCGTAGGGGGTCGCACAGATACGCAGTATTTT. J is TRBJ2-3 and V is TRBV7-2, with D possibly being TRBD1 (6 bases). Trimming stripped 7 bases from V and 1 base from J, with 15 bases between. The CDR3 has 15 residues. CDR1 is SGHTA and CDR2 is FQGNSA in the germline V gene.

The V call is TRBV11-2, the J call TRBJ2-5; the D gene could be TRBD1 or TRBD2 (6 bases each). V lost 5 bases and J lost 6, with 13 bases in between. The CDR3 covers 13 residues. From germline, CDR1 is SGHAT and CDR2 FQNNGV. The CDR3 region is CASSGGHTQTQYF. CDR3 nucleotide sequence: TGTGCCAGCAGCGGGGGGCATACCCAGACCCAGTACTTC. The full variable domain, with the rest looked up from reference TRBV11-2 and TRBJ2-5, is EAGVAQSPRYKIIEKRQSVAFWCNPISGHATLYWYQQILGQGPKLLIQFQNNGVVDDSQLPKDRFSAERLKGVDSTLKIQPAKLEDSAVYLCASSGGHTQTQYFGPGTRLLVL.

The chain employs TRBV5-1 and TRBJ2-7; D remains unclear. V shed 0 bases and J shed 2 bases, with 12 bases lying between them. In germline, CDR1 is SGHRS, CDR2 YFSETQ. The CDR3 loop spans 15 amino acids. The CDR3 loop reads CASSLVPEHTYEQYF. The CDR3 nucleotides are TGCGCCAGCAGCTTGGTACCGGAGCACACCTACGAGCAGTACTTC.

V is TRBV6-1 and J is TRBJ1-4; D not resolved. The V and J ends lost 3 bases and 4 bases respectively, with 12 bases between them. This CDR3 spans 15 amino acids. CDR1 is MNHNS and CDR2 is SASEGT in the germline V gene. The DNA for the CDR3 is TGTGCCAGCAGTGATCTCAGATCTTATAATGAAAAACTGTTTTTT. Protein product: CASSDLRSYNEKLFF.

This clone was detected once. J is TRBJ2-1 and V is TRBV30; D possibly uses TRBD1 or TRBD2 (5 bases each). The ends were cut back, 6 bases at V and 10 bases at J, with 16 bases in the middle. From germline, CDR1 is GTSNPN and CDR2 SVGIG (reference sequence). The CDR3 extends over 12 amino acids. The CDR3 loop reads CACGTPKGEQFF. CDR3 sequence (DNA): TGTGCCTGCGGGACCCCCAAGGGCGAGCAGTTCTTC.

V is TRBV5-1 and J is TRBJ1-3; 7 positions match TRBD1. Trimming removed 3 bases from V and 0 bases from J; junction bases left unmatched: 3. The CDR3 is 15 amino acids. CDR1 is SGHRS and CDR2 is YFSETQ in the germline V gene. The CDR3 DNA is TGCGCCAGCAGCTGGGGGACAGCCTCTGGAAACACCATATATTTT. Translation gives CASSWGTASGNTIYF.

The chain combines TRBV4-1 with TRBJ1-1, with D hard to call. The germline V gene encodes CDR1 MGHRA and CDR2 YSYEKL. Deletions cut 1 base from V and 1 base from J, with 13 bases between. CDR3 length equals 16 residues. In DNA form, the CDR3 reads TGCGCCAGCAGCCAAGCTGTGTGGAACAAGAACACTGAAGCTTTCTTT. Amino acids: CASSQAVWNKNTEAFF.

This chain uses TRBV5-1 with TRBJ1-5, with 10 bases lining up with TRBD1. With 4 bases clipped from V and 6 bases from J, the junction kept 7 bases outside the gene matches. Looked up from germline, CDR1 is SGHRS and CDR2 is YFSETQ. The CDR3 runs to 15 residues. CDR3 region: CASSPDRGPGQPQHF. The DNA of the CDR3 is TGCGCCAGCAGCCCCGACAGGGGGCCTGGTCAGCCCCAGCATTTT.

Of note for this clone: This same CDR3 is encoded by further DNA sequences in the sample. In DNA, the CDR3 is TGCGCCAGCAGCTTGTTGGGAGGGACGAATTCACCCCTCCACTTT. Amino acid sequence: CASSLLGGTNSPLHF. This chain links TRBV5-1 with TRBJ1-6; maybe TRBD1 (5 bases). V shed 1 base and J shed 7 bases, with 12 bases lying between them. CDR3 length: 15 residues. CDR1 SGHRS and CDR2 YFSETQ come from the germline V gene.

V usage is TRBV19 and J usage is TRBJ2-5; TRBD1 is a possible D gene (6 bases). The V end was cut by 5 bases, the J end by 4 bases, with 11 bases between. This CDR3 region has 13 residues. The germline V gene encodes CDR1 LNHDA and CDR2 SQIVND (reference sequence). CDR3 residues: CASSFRRGETQYF. The DNA of the CDR3 is TGTGCCAGTAGTTTCCGCAGGGGAGAGACCCAGTACTTC.

In the case of this clone: Other DNA sequences within the sample encode an identical CDR3. The gene calls are TRBV6-5 and TRBJ1-1, with 9 nucleotides matching TRBD1. The CDR3 contains 13 residues. Per the germline V gene, CDR1 is MNHEY and CDR2 is SVGAGI. V was pared by 5 bases and J by 4 bases, with 2 bases of the junction left unmatched. The chain's CDR3 is CASSRQGGTEAFF. In nucleotides, the CDR3 is TGTGCCAGCAGTCGACAGGGGGGCACTGAAGCTTTCTTT.